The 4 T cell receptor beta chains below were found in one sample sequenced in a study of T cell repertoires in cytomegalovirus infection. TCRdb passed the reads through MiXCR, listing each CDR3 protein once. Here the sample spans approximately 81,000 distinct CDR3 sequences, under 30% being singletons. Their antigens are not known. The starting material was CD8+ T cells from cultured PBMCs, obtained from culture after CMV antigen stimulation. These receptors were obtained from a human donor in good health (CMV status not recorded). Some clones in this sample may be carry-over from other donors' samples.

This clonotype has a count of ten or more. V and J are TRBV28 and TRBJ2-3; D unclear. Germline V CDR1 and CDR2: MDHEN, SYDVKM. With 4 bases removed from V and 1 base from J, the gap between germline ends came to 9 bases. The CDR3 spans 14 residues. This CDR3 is CASSSTGGTDTQYF. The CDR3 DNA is TGTGCCAGCAGTTCCACCGGAGGCACAGATACGCAGTATTTT.

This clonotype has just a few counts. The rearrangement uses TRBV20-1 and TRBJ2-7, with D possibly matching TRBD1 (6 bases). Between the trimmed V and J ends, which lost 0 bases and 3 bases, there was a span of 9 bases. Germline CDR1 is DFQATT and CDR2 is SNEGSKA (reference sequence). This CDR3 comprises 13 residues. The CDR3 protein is CSARDGTSYEQYF. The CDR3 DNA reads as TGCAGTGCTAGAGATGGGACAAGCTACGAGCAGTACTTC.

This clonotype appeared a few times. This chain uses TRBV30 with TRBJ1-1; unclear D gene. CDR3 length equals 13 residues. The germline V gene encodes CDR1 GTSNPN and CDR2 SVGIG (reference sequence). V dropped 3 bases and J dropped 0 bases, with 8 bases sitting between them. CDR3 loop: CAWRTNMNTEAFF. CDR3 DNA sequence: TGTGCCTGGAGAACCAATATGAACACTGAAGCTTTCTTT. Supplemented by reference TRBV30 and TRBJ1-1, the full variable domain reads SQTIHQWPATLVQPVGSPLSLECTVEGTSNPNLYWYRQAAGRGLQLLFYSVGIGQISSEVPQNLSASRPQDRQFILSSKKLLLSDSGFYLCAWRTNMNTEAFFGQGTRLTVV.

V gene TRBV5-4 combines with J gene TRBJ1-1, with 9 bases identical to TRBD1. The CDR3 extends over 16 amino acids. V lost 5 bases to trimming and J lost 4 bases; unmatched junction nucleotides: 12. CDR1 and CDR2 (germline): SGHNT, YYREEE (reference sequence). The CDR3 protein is CASSFYPGTGSTEAFF. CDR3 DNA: TGTGCCAGCAGTTTCTATCCCGGGACAGGGAGCACTGAAGCTTTCTTT.